The following is a T cell receptor (beta chain) sequence with its context. Its antigen is currently not known. Base quality data are lacking; no much larger clone is found one base away. The data stem from a study of early T cells in non-severe SARS-CoV-2 infection (dated by TCRdb to the early 2020s). With regard to the full study: Because TCR sequencing relied on bulk RNA taken from unsorted whole blood, pairing of alpha and beta chains was not possible. General conclusions and limits of the study: Matching against VDJdb was skewed toward anti-spike CD8 responses, likely underestimated virus-specific expansions, and missed private and CD4 specificities.

Per the germline V gene, MDHEN is the CDR1 and SYDVKM is the CDR2. The junction shows trimming of 8 bases on V and 3 bases on J, plus 17 bases between the germline ends. The CDR3, cysteine through phenylalanine, is 14 amino acids long. CDR3 DNA is the only sequence kept; it has 42 bases, read in frame from the first base. Libraries were constructed by 5' RACE. Data came from a NextSeq 500. In the TCR library protocol, unique molecular identifiers were attached to individual cDNA molecules to correct for PCR bias and sequencing error. Sequencing covered both TCR alpha and beta chains, and within each sample the abundances of alpha and beta sequences were tightly co-correlated. The paper's processing steps were these. Decombinator V4 was used to annotate the V gene, J gene and CDR3 of the TCR sequences. Expanded TCRs were defined as changing significantly between any two time points under a Poisson model with p below 0.0001. TCR abundances were normalised to the total number of TCRs sequenced per sample and expressed as counts per million. MAIT TCRs were defined by TRAV1-2 paired with TRAJ12, TRAJ20 or TRAJ33, and iNKT TCRs by TRAV10 paired with TRAJ18. VDJdb, accessed 1 November 2021, was searched for CMV, EBV and SARS-CoV-2 annotated TCRs, with TCRs annotated for multiple antigens excluded. The raw public reads went through TCRdb reprocessing: fastp at Q25, MiXCR clone calling, in-frame beta chains kept. When rows share a CDR3 protein, they turn into one entry using the most common DNA and genes. The V and J calls shown here were made by TCRdb, not taken from the authors' results. A total of some 40,000 distinct CDR3 sequences appear in this sample, 12% of them only once. Around 16% of the sample is held by the ten biggest clonotypes.

Set within a cohort of healthcare workers in London, UK, this nested case-control study involved weekly PCR testing of nasopharyngeal swabs along with blood sampling. Healthcare workers were recruited during the week of the UK lockdown, between 23 and 31 March 2020, and followed weekly for up to roughly 15 weeks. The receptor comes from an adult who was a healthcare worker with PCR-confirmed SARS-CoV-2 infection or an uninfected control (not recorded which). Recombination linked TRBV28 to TRBJ2-7; the D call is possibly TRBD1 or TRBD2, each sharing 5 bases. The sample comprised whole blood. The DNA is TGTGCCAGCCTATCCGGGACGGATAGCTACGAGCAGTACTTC. The translation is CASLSGTDSYEQYF.